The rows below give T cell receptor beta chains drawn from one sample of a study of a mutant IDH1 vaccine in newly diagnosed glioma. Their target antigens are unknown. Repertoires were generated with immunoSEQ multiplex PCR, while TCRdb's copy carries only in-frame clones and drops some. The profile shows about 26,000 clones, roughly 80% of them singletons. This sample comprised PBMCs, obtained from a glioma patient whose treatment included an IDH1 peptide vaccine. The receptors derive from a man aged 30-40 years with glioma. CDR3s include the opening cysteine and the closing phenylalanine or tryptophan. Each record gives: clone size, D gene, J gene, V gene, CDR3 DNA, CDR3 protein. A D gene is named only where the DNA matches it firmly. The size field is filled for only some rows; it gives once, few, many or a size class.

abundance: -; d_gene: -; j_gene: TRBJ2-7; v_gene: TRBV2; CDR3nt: TGTGCCAGCAGTGAGGAAATGACCTACGAGCAGTACTTC; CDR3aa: CASSEEMTYEQYF
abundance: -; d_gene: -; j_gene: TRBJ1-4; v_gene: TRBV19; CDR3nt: TGTGCCAGTAGTATGGAGGGATTTAATGAAAAACTGTTTTTT; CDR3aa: CASSMEGFNEKLFF
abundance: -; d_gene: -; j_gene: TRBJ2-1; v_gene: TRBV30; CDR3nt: TGTGCCTGGAGCCTTTTGGCGGGATACGAAGGCTCCTACAATGAGCAGTTCTTC; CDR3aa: CAWSLLAGYEGSYNEQFF
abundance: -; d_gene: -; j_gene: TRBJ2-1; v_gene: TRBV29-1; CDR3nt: TGCAGCGTCCCATCACCCGCGGGAAACTACAATGAGCAGTTCTTC; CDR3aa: CSVPSPAGNYNEQFF
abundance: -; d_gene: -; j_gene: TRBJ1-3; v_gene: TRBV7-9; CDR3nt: TGTGCCAGCAGCCAATCAACTGACAGGCCTTTCTCTGGAAACACCATATATTTT; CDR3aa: CASSQSTDRPFSGNTIYF
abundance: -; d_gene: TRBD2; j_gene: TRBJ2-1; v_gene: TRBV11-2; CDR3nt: TGTGCCAGCAGCTTAGTGCTAGCGGGGATATCCTACAATGAGCAGTTCTTC; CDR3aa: CASSLVLAGISYNEQFF
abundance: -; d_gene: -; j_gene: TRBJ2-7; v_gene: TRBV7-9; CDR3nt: TGTGCCAGCAGCTTAGCGGGGCTAGCCTACGAGCAGTACTTC; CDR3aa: CASSLAGLAYEQYF
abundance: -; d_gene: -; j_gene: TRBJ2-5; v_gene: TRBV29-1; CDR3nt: TGCAGCGTTGCCGTCACTAGGGGAGAGACCCAGTACTTC; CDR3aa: CSVAVTRGETQYF
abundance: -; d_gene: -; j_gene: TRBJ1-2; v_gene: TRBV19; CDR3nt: TGTGCCAGTAGTACATCCGGGACGTATGTGCAGAACTATGGCTACACCTTC; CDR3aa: CASSTSGTYVQNYGYTF
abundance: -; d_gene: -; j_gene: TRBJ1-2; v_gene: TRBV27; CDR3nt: TGTGCCAGCAGTTTCCAACAGGGTCGCTTCTTCTTC; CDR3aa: CASSFQQGRFFF
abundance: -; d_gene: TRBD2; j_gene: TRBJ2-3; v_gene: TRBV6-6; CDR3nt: TGTGCCAGCAGGAGAGCGGGGATAAGCACAGATACGCAGTATTTT; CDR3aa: CASRRAGISTDTQYF
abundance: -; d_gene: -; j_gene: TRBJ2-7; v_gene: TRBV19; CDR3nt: TGTGCCAGTAGTATAGATTTCGGTCAAAACTACGAGCAGTACTTC; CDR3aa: CASSIDFGQNYEQYF
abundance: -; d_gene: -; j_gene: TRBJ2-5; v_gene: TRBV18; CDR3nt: TGTGCCAGCTCACCAAAAGGAGAGACCCAGTACTTC; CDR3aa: CASSPKGETQYF
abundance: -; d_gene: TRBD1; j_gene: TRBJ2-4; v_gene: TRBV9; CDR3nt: TGTGCCAGCAGCGTAGGGGGACAGGACATTCAGTACTTC; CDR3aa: CASSVGGQDIQYF
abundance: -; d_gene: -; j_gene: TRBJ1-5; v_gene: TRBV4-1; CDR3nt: TGCGCCAGCAGCCAAGTTCCAAATCAGCCCCAGCATTTT; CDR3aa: CASSQVPNQPQHF
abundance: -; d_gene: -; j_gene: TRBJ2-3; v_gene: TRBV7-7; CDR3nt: TGTGCCAGCAGTTCAACGACAGGCACAGATACGCAGTATTTT; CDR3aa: CASSSTTGTDTQYF
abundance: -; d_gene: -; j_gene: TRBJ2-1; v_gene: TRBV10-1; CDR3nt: TGCGCCAGCAGTGGGCTAGGTTCGGGAAATGAGCAGTTCTTC; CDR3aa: CASSGLGSGNEQFF
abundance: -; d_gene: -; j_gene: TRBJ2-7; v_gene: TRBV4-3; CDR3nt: TGCGCCAGCAGCCAAATAGCGGCGGACTCCTACGAGCAGTACTTC; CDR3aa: CASSQIAADSYEQYF
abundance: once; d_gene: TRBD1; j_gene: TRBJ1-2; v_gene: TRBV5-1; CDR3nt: TGCGCCAGCAGCTCGACCGGGACAGGCCAAGCTAACTATGGCTACACCTTC; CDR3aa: CASSSTGTGQANYGYTF
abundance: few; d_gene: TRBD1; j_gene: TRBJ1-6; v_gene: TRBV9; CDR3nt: TGTGCCAGCAGCCCATGGGGACAGAATAATTCACCCCTCCACTTT; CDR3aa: CASSPWGQNNSPLHF
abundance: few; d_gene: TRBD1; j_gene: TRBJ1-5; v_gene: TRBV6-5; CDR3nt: TGTGCCAGCAAGACAGGGGAAAATCAGCCCCAGCATTTT; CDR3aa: CASKTGENQPQHF
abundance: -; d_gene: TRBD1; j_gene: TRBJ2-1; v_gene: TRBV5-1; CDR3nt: TGCGCCAGCAGCCGAGGGACAGGACAATTCAATGAGCAGTTCTTC; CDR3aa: CASSRGTGQFNEQFF
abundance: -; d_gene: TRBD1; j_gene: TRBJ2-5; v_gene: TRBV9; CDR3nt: TGTGCCAGCAGCCCAACGACAGGGGGCGGGTTGGAGACCCAGTACTTC; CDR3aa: CASSPTTGGGLETQYF
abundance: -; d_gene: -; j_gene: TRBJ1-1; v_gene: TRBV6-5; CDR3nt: TGTGCCAGCAGTGTTCCCGGCACACTGACTGAAGCTTTCTTT; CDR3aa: CASSVPGTLTEAFF
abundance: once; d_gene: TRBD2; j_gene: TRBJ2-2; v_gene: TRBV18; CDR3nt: TGTGCCAGCTCAGCTAGCGGAAACACCGGGGAGCTGTTTTTT; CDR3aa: CASSASGNTGELFF